One sample yielded the 24 T cell receptor beta chains listed below, sequenced in a study of early T cells in non-severe SARS-CoV-2 infection. Using its own MiXCR run on the 5' RACE reads, TCRdb lists one record per CDR3 protein. The table shows some 50,000 distinct CDR3 sequences, with 5.6% occurring only once. The source material was whole blood. The receptors shown here come from an adult who was a healthcare worker with PCR-confirmed SARS-CoV-2 infection or an uninfected control (not recorded which).

This clonotype has more than one count but fewer than ten. CDR3 DNA: TGTGCCAGCAGCGAATACCGACTGAGCTCCTCCTACAATGAGCAGTTCTTC. Translated: CASSEYRLSSSYNEQFF. The rearrangement joins TRBV5-4 to TRBJ2-1; D unresolved. Germline V gene lookup returns CDR1 SGHNT and CDR2 YYREEE (reference sequence). Trimming left V 4 bases short and J 0 bases short, with 17 bases between. This CDR3 is built from 17 residues.

This clonotype was counted ten times or more. V usage is TRBV29-1 and J usage is TRBJ1-1; no firm D call. Germline CDR1 reads SQVTM; CDR2 reads ANQGSEA. V was pared by 7 bases and J by 2 bases, with 5 bases between. The CDR3 loop spans 10 amino acids. Written as DNA, the CDR3 is TGCAGCGCCGCCAACACTGAAGCTTTCTTT. Protein product: CSAANTEAFF.

This clonotype occurred many times. Here the CDR3 reads CASSLIQGYEQYF. CDR3 sequence (DNA): TGTGCCAGCAGCTTAATCCAAGGCTACGAGCAGTACTTC. The genes are TRBV7-3 and TRBJ2-7; D gene ambiguous. Germline V CDR1 and CDR2: SGHTA, FQGTGA. This CDR3 has 13 residues. Trimming shortened V by 1 base and J by 3 bases, and 7 bases separated the two germline ends.

In this sample, this clonotype turned up many times. CDR3 protein: CASSLLLGTDTQYF. The CDR3 nucleotides are TGCGCCAGCAGCCTGCTACTGGGCACAGATACGCAGTATTTT. The chain combines TRBV4-1 with TRBJ2-3, with unresolved D. Germline V gene sequence: CDR1 MGHRA, CDR2 YSYEKL. This CDR3 has 14 residues. V lost 4 bases, J lost 1 base, and 9 bases lay in between.

The chain joins TRBV18 to TRBJ1-1; 8 bases map to TRBD1. CDR1 and CDR2 (germline): KGHSH, LQKENI. The CDR3 contains 15 residues. V shed 5 bases and J 3 bases; nucleotides not matched to a gene: 8. CDR3 sequence reads: CASSSRDRLYTEAFF. CDR3 sequence (DNA): TGTGCCAGCTCATCCCGGGACAGGCTTTACACTGAAGCTTTCTTT.

The chain employs TRBV7-9 and TRBJ2-1, with 8 bases matching TRBD2. The trim removed 4 bases at V and 9 bases at J, leaving 2 bases unmatched. The CDR3 is made up of 12 amino acids. Germline lookup yields CDR1 SEHNR and CDR2 FQNEAQ (reference sequence). CDR3 sequence reads: CASSYSGIEQFF. CDR3 in DNA: TGTGCCAGCAGCTATAGCGGGATTGAGCAGTTCTTC.

This clonotype has a count of ten or more. The chain uses TRBV5-1 and TRBJ2-1; no clear D gene. This CDR3 contains 14 residues. Trimming left V 8 bases short and J 0 bases short, with 12 bases between. Germline CDR1 reads SGHRS; CDR2 reads YFSETQ. CDR3 in amino acids: CASSWVSSYNEQFF. The CDR3 coding sequence is TGCGCCAGTAGTTGGGTAAGCTCCTACAATGAGCAGTTCTTC. The variable domain in full, completed from reference TRBV5-1 and TRBJ2-1, reads KAGVTQTPRYLIKTRGQQVTLSCSPISGHRSVSWYQQTPGQGLQFLFEYFSETQRNKGNFPGRFSGRQFSNSRSEMNVSTLELGDSALYLCASSWVSSYNEQFFGPGTRLTVL.

The gene calls are TRBV18 and TRBJ2-7; tentative D call: TRBD1 (6 bases). The CDR3 runs 18 residues. V was clipped by 3 bases and J by 3 bases, with 24 bases between them. The germline gives CDR1 KGHSH, CDR2 LQKENI. The CDR3 DNA reads as TGTGCCAGCTCACCTCTAAGGGGGACGGGCAGGGAAGTCTACGAGCAGTACTTC. Amino acid sequence: CASSPLRGTGREVYEQYF.

This rearrangement joins TRBV12-3 or TRBV12-4 to TRBJ2-1, with TRBD1 matching over 7 bases. The V gene end was trimmed by 6 bases and the J gene end by 0 bases; junction bases not matched to a gene: 5. CDR3 length: 15 residues. The CDR3 sequence: CASSLDRASYNEQFF. The CDR3 nucleotides read TGTGCCAGCAGCCTAGACAGGGCCTCCTACAATGAGCAGTTCTTC.

This chain links TRBV27 with TRBJ2-7, with D perhaps TRBD2 (7 bases). The CDR3 spans 13 residues. Germline CDR1 MNHEY, CDR2 SMNVEV (reference sequence). The V and J ends lost 6 bases and 3 bases respectively, with 12 bases between them. The CDR3 DNA sequence: TGTGCCAGCAGCCTAGGGGGGGGCTACGAGCAGTACTTC. Translation gives CASSLGGGYEQYF.

This clonotype was recorded at least ten times. The rearrangement uses TRBV19 and TRBJ1-3, with D uncertain. The CDR3 totals 15 residues. Germline V gene data show CDR1 as LNHDA and CDR2 as SQIVND (reference sequence). Trimming cost V 3 bases and J 4 bases, with 13 bases left between them. CDR3 residues: CASSMATAHGNTIYF. The DNA for the CDR3 is TGTGCCAGTAGTATGGCCACAGCGCACGGAAACACCATATATTTT.

V usage is TRBV2 and J usage is TRBJ2-7; D unclear. V lost 6 bases and J lost 7, with 13 bases in between. The CDR3 is 12 residues long. Germline V gene sequence: CDR1 SNHLY, CDR2 FYNNEI. The DNA of the CDR3 is TGTGCCAGCAGGAATTTGTTGGAGGAGCAGTACTTC. This codes for CASRNLLEEQYF.

V usage is TRBV12-3 or TRBV12-4 and J usage is TRBJ1-5; D is possibly TRBD1 (6 bases). Trimming pared 2 bases from V and 6 bases from J, leaving 11 bases between. This CDR3 has 14 residues. The CDR3 DNA follows: TGTGCCAGCAGTTTACAGGGGTTTAGTCAGCCCCAGCATTTT. Its protein product is CASSLQGFSQPQHF.

This clonotype has ten or more counts. The chain employs TRBV5-4 and TRBJ1-5; 7 bases match TRBD1. V shed 3 bases and J 3 bases; nucleotides not matched to a gene: 9. Germline assignment: CDR1 SGHNT and CDR2 YYREEE (reference sequence). The CDR3 has 16 residues. The CDR3 loop reads CASSYSGDRSNQPQHF. DNA for the CDR3: TGTGCCAGCAGCTACTCAGGGGACAGATCCAATCAGCCCCAGCATTTT.

This clonotype was detected a few times. The V and J genes are TRBV7-9 and TRBJ2-7; tentatively, D is TRBD2 (7 bases). Germline V gene lookup returns CDR1 SEHNR and CDR2 FQNEAQ (reference sequence). With 4 bases removed from V and 2 bases from J, the gap between germline ends came to 18 bases. CDR3 size: 16 residues. DNA for the CDR3: TGTGCCAGCAGCTCCACACGGGGGGCCCAAACCTACGAGCAGTACTTC. It codes for CASSSTRGAQTYEQYF. The full variable domain, with the rest looked up from reference TRBV7-9 and TRBJ2-7, is DTGVSQNPRHKITKRGQNVTFRCDPISEHNRLYWYRQTLGQGPEFLTYFQNEAQLEKSRLLSDRFSAERPKGSFSTLEIQRTEQGDSAMYLCASSSTRGAQTYEQYFGPGTRLTVT.

The chain joins TRBV29-1 to TRBJ2-1, with TRBD2 identical over 9 bases. The germline V gene has CDR1 SQVTM and CDR2 ANQGSEA. CDR3 length equals 18 residues. V trimming: 0 bases; J trimming: 5 bases; junction bases outside the gene matches: 14. The CDR3 nucleotides read TGCAGCGTTGAAGATCCGGCGGGAGGGCCCGCTATAGACAATGAGCAGTTCTTC. Protein sequence: CSVEDPAGGPAIDNEQFF.

This clonotype was observed a handful of times. This chain connects TRBV7-2 to TRBJ2-5, with D possibly TRBD1 on 6 matching bases. Trimming took 5 bases from V and 4 from J, leaving 14 bases between them. Germline-derived CDR1 and CDR2 are SGHTA and FQGNSA. This CDR3 comprises 14 residues. The CDR3 coding sequence is TGTGCCAGCAGCCCTCGACTGGACAGAGAGACCCAGTACTTC. The encoded protein is CASSPRLDRETQYF.

This clonotype was counted at least ten times. The chain carries TRBV27 and TRBJ1-6; D call uncertain. The CDR3 has 13 amino acids. V gave up 3 bases and J gave up 13 bases, with 13 bases separating them. CDR1 is MNHEY and CDR2 is SMNVEV in the germline V gene (reference sequence). The CDR3, as DNA: TGTGCCAGCAGTTTTAGGTTGTCCAATCCCCTCCACTTT. The encoded protein is CASSFRLSNPLHF.

The chain combines TRBV30 with TRBJ2-1; D is perhaps TRBD2 (6 bases). This CDR3 spans 12 amino acids. Germline V gene lookup returns CDR1 GTSNPN and CDR2 SVGIG (reference sequence). V was cut by 3 bases and J by 8 bases, with 11 bases left in between. The CDR3 sequence: CAWSASAYEQFF. As DNA, the CDR3 is TGTGCCTGGAGCGCTAGCGCCTATGAGCAGTTCTTC.

The table lists this clonotype with many counts. The CDR3 region is CSVERDSVYGYTF. DNA for the CDR3: TGCAGCGTTGAAAGGGACAGCGTATATGGCTACACCTTC. The gene calls are TRBV29-1 and TRBJ1-2; 7 positions agree with TRBD1. The CDR3 is made up of 13 amino acids. V gave up 2 bases and J gave up 5 bases; unmatched junction bases: 5. CDR1 is SQVTM and CDR2 is ANQGSEA in the germline V gene.

This clonotype was picked up many times. The chain uses TRBV30 and TRBJ1-1, with a weak D call TRBD1 (5 bases). The V end was cut by 0 bases, the J end by 3 bases, with 20 bases between. The CDR3 is 17 residues long. Germline lookup yields CDR1 GTSNPN and CDR2 SVGIG (reference sequence). This chain's CDR3 is CAWSVPPAWGLDTEAFF. CDR3 bases: TGTGCCTGGAGTGTACCTCCGGCGTGGGGGTTGGACACTGAAGCTTTCTTT.

This clonotype was seen ten or more times. The chain has TRBV20-1 and TRBJ1-1; no firm D call. In germline, CDR1 is DFQATT, CDR2 SNEGSKA (reference sequence). Trimming shortened V by 0 bases and J by 1 base, and 12 bases separated the two germline ends. The CDR3 runs 15 residues. In DNA form, the CDR3 reads TGCAGTGCTAGAGAGGCTCGACGGAAGAACACTGAAGCTTTCTTT. Translation gives CSAREARRKNTEAFF.

This clonotype was recorded many times. The chain employs TRBV7-8 and TRBJ1-4, with D tentatively TRBD1 (6 bases). The germline V gene has CDR1 SGHVS and CDR2 FQNEAQ. Trimming removed 5 bases from V and 1 base from J, with 20 bases in between. There are 18 residues in the CDR3. CDR3 DNA sequence: TGTGCCAGCAGCCAGCCCCGTCGGGGGCGGGGAACTAATGAAAAACTGTTTTTT. This gives the protein CASSQPRRGRGTNEKLFF.

This clonotype was observed a few times. The rearrangement links TRBV19 to TRBJ1-2; D possibly corresponds to TRBD1 (6 bases). With 7 bases removed from V and 0 bases from J, the gap between germline ends came to 21 bases. CDR1 is LNHDA and CDR2 is SQIVND in the germline V gene (reference sequence). This CDR3 has 17 residues. The CDR3 here is CASTQAGQPLANYGYTF. Written as DNA, the CDR3 is TGTGCCAGTACCCAGGCCGGACAGCCTTTAGCTAACTATGGCTACACCTTC.